This T cell receptor beta chain derives from a study of blood T cell repertoires in COVID-19. Sequencing was performed with immunoSEQ multiplex PCR; in TCRdb, only in-frame clones are kept and a portion is missing. The sample lists approximately 300,000 clones, around four fifths occurring once. CDR1 is MNHEY, CDR2 SVGAGI, per germline. The CDR3 is made up of 15 amino acids. V was clipped by 6 bases and J by 7 bases, with 18 bases between them. The sample taken for sequencing was peripheral blood. This chain joins TRBV6-5 and TRBJ1-4; possibly TRBD1 for D (6 bases). The clonotype comes from a woman aged 45-65 years with acute or convalescent COVID-19. CDR3 bases: TGTGCCAGCAGCTTAACCAGGGGTTCGAGTGAAAAACTGTTTTTT. Amino acids: CASSLTRGSSEKLFF.